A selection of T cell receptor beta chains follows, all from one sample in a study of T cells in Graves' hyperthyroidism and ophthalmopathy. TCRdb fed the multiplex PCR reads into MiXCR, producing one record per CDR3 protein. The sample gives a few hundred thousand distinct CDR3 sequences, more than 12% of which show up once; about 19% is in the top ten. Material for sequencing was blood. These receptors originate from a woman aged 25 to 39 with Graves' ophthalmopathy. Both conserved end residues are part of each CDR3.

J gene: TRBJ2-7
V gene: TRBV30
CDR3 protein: CAWSVQGGRSGEQYF

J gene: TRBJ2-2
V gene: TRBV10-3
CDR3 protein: CAIRDGRQNTGELFF

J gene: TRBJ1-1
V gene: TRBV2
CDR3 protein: CASSADRGLGSTEAFF

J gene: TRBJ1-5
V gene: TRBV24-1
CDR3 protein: CATSDCQDRVVVSNQPQHF

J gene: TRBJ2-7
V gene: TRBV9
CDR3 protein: CASSVQSGSYEQYF

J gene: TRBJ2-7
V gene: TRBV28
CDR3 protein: CASSRAGAGMYEQYF

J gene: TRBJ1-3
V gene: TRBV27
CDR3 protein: CASSPNRDSGNTIYF

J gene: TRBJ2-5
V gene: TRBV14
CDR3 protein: CASSQDVTPGETQYF

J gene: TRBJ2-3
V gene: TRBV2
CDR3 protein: CACGTGSTDTQYF

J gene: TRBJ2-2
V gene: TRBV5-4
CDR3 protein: CASSKGTSGVGTGELFF

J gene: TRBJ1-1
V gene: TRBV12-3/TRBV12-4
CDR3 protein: CASSLGTGYTEAFF

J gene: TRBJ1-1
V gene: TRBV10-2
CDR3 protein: CASSEPADGVNTEAFF

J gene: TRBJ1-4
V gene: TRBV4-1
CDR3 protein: CASSRLTGGEKLFF

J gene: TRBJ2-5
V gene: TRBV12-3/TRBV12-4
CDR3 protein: CASSLASGAETQYF

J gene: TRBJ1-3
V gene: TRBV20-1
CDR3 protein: CSAATGSGNTIYF

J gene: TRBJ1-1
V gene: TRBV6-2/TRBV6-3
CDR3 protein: CASSYTGTETLWAFF

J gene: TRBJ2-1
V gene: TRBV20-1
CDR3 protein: CSARRDLSSYNEQFF

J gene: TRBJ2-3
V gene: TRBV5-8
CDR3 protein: CASSLSNTDTQYF

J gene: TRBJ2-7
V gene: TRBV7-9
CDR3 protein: CASSSGLAGAYSYEQYF

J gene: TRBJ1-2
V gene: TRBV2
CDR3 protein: CASSEQTGRSGYTF

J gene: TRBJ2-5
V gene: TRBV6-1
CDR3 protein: CASTDRDSGETQYF

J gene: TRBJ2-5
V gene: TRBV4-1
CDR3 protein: CASSTGTRGAETQYF

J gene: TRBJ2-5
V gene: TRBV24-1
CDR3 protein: CATSDWEGETQYF

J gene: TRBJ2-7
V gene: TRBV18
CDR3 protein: CASSPGGVSSYEQYF

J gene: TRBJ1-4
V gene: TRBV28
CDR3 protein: CASSLSGNEKLFF

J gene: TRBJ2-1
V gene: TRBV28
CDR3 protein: CASKGSSGGYEQFF

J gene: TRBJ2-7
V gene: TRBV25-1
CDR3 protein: CASIDIDNSYEQYF

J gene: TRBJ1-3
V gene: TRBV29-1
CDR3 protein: CSASTGGAWFGNTIYF

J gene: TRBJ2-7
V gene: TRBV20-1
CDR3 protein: CSAPHEGSRNEQYF

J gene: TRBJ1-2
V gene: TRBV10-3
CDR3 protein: CAISGVTQTTYGYTF

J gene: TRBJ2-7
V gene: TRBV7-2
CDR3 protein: CASSLSGVSYEQYF

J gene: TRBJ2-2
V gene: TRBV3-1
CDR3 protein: CASSQGGFVRGWDTGELFF

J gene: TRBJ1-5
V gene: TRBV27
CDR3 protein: CASSLQFHSNQPQHF

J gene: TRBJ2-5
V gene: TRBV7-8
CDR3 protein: CASSLGALAGGGGTQYF

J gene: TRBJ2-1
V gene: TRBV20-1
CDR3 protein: CSAPREGPSRDEQFF

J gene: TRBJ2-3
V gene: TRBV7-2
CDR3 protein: CASSLELAGIGTDTQYF

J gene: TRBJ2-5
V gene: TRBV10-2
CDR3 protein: CASSPSGRRGETQYF

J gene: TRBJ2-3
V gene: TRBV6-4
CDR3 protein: CASSDSRGGPDTQYF

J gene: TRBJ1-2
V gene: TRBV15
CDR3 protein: CATSRDPTGVNYGYTF

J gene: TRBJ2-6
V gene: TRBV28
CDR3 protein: CASAQGAPGANVLTF

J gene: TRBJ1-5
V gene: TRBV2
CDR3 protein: CASSERIWTVHSNQPQHF

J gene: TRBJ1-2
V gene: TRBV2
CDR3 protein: CASPPPPPRPPPPPVQDVYGYTF

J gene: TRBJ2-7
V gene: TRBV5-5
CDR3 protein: CASSLDRGLFYEQYF

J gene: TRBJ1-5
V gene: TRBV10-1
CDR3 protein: CASRTLSNQPQHF

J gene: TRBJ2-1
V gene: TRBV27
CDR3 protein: CASSRGVSYNEQFF

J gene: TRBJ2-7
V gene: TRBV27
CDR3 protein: CASSRGGVEPSNYEQYF

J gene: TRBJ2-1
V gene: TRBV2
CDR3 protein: CASSQEGSSYNEQFF

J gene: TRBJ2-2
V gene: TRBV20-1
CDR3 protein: CSAPGQGAITGELFF

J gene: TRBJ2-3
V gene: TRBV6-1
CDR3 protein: CASSPRDPSDTQYF

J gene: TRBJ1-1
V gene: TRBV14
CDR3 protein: CASSQAPWTGDLTEAFF

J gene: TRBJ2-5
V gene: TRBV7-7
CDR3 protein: CASSLEAGRQETQYF

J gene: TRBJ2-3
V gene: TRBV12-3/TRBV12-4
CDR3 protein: CASNPWRSTVTDTQYF

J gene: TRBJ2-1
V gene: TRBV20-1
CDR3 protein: CSALAGGSPVNEQFF

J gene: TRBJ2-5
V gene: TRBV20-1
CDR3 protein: CSARDRVSGVETQYF

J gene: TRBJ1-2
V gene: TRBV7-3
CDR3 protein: CASKPTGGMEANYGYTF

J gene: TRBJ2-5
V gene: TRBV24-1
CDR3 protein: CATSDSRDPWGTYF

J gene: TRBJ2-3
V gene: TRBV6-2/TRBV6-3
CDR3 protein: CASRDPGQGRGQYF

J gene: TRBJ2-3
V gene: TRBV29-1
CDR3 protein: CSVEGHTGAIGSDTQYF